Listed below are T cell receptor beta chains from one sample, sequenced in a study of blood T cell repertoires in COVID-19. This table comes from immunoSEQ multiplex PCR, and its TCRdb copy is limited to in-frame clones, with some not included. The repertoire has just under 40,000 clones, around 74% of them found once; the top ten carry around 25%. Sequencing was done on a sample of peripheral blood. The source is a man aged 65 to 85 with acute or convalescent COVID-19. Both conserved end residues are part of each CDR3. D genes are given only for firm matches. A row's size may be missing; if present it is once, few, many or a size class.

. TRBJ1-2 few TRBV19 CAVFSDFSNYGYTF TGTGCCGTTTTTTCGGACTTCTCTAACTATGGCTACACCTTC
TRBD2 TRBJ2-1 . TRBV10-1 CASSEGLAGGSNEQFF TGCGCCAGCAGTGAGGGACTAGCGGGAGGATCCAATGAGCAGTTCTTC
. TRBJ2-1 . TRBV27 CASMGHGSSYNEQFF TGTGCCAGCATGGGACATGGGAGCTCCTACAATGAGCAGTTCTTC
. TRBJ1-6 . TRBV5-1 CASSTGQVNSPLHF TGCGCCAGCAGCACCGGACAAGTTAATTCACCCCTCCACTTT
. TRBJ2-3 . TRBV27 CASSLGLRDTQYF TGTGCCAGCAGTTTAGGCCTCCGCGATACGCAGTATTTT
. TRBJ2-4 . TRBV21-1 CASSPGDPLAKNIQYF TGTGCCAGCAGTCCGGGAGACCCCTTAGCCAAAAACATTCAGTACTTC
TRBD1 TRBJ1-3 . TRBV11-1 CASSLTGSGNTIYF TGTGCCAGCAGCTTGACAGGGTCTGGAAACACCATATATTTT
. TRBJ2-7 . TRBV28 CASNFRGTSYEQYF TGTGCCAGCAATTTCAGGGGAACGTCCTACGAGCAGTACTTC
. TRBJ1-2 . TRBV28 CASSPLAGGAEGYTF TGTGCCAGCAGTCCCCTCGCGGGGGGCGCGGAGGGCTACACCTTC
. TRBJ2-7 . TRBV14 CASSQDAGDEQYF TGTGCCAGCAGCCAAGATGCGGGCGATGAGCAGTACTTC
TRBD2 TRBJ2-7 . TRBV15 CATSRRKGTSGSYEQYF TGTGCCACCAGCAGGCGGAAGGGGACTAGCGGGAGCTACGAGCAGTACTTC
. TRBJ1-6 once TRBV14 CASSRFSRGNSPLHF TGTGCCAGCAGCCGCTTTTCCCGGGGTAATTCACCCCTCCACTTT
. TRBJ2-1 few TRBV7-9 CASSLAHFNEQFF TGTGCCAGCAGCTTAGCCCATTTCAATGAGCAGTTCTTC
. TRBJ2-7 . TRBV2 CASSESWTANYEQYF TGTGCCAGCAGTGAGAGTTGGACAGCTAACTACGAGCAGTACTTC
TRBD1 TRBJ1-4 . TRBV18 CASSLQGFSNEKLFF TGTGCCAGCTCACTACAGGGGTTCTCTAATGAAAAACTGTTTTTT
. TRBJ1-5 . TRBV11-2 CASSLGGRPQHF TGTGCCAGCAGCCTTGGGGGGAGGCCCCAGCATTTT
TRBD2 TRBJ2-3 . TRBV15 CATSRPGLAGGGGDTQYF TGTGCCACCAGCAGGCCGGGACTAGCGGGAGGAGGGGGAGATACGCAGTATTTT
TRBD1 TRBJ1-4 . TRBV27 CASRGGAGGSEKLFF TGTGCCAGCCGTGGCGGCGCAGGGGGTAGTGAAAAACTGTTTTTT
. TRBJ2-5 . TRBV28 CASSLPGQETQYF TGTGCCAGCAGTTTACCGGGCCAAGAGACCCAGTACTTC
TRBD1 TRBJ1-6 . TRBV15 CATRGTGGSPLHF TGTGCCACCAGAGGGACAGGAGGTTCACCCCTCCACTTT
TRBD1 TRBJ1-6 . TRBV9 CASSPDLGQGTTNSPLHF TGTGCCAGCAGCCCCGACCTGGGACAGGGAACTACGAATTCACCCCTCCACTTT
TRBD2 TRBJ2-2 . TRBV27 CASSQLRTSGTGELFF TGTGCCAGCAGTCAATTGAGGACTAGCGGTACCGGGGAGCTGTTTTTT
TRBD2 TRBJ2-4 . TRBV19 CASSTGTSGSPRGLCEF TGTGCCAGTAGTACTGGGACTAGCGGGAGCCCTCGCGGCCTTTGCGAATTC
TRBD1 TRBJ1-2 once TRBV18 CASSLGTGVIGYGYTF TGTGCCAGCTCACTCGGGACAGGGGTTATCGGCTATGGCTACACCTTC
. TRBJ1-3 . TRBV6-6 CASSPRALAPLPSGNTIYF TGTGCCAGCAGTCCTCGTGCCTTAGCGCCCCTACCCTCTGGAAACACCATATATTTT
TRBD2 TRBJ2-3 . TRBV25-1 CASSESGGKDTQYF TGTGCCAGCAGTGAATCGGGAGGTAAAGATACGCAGTATTTT
TRBD1 TRBJ1-1 . TRBV13 CASTRRSGQVKNLNTEAFF TGTGCCAGCACCAGAAGGTCGGGACAGGTGAAAAACTTGAACACTGAAGCTTTCTTT
. TRBJ1-4 . TRBV15 CATSRDARHLNEKLFF TGTGCCACCAGCAGAGATGCCAGACACCTTAATGAAAAACTGTTTTTT
TRBD1 TRBJ1-2 . TRBV5-1 CASSRTGQAADYGYTF TGCGCCAGCAGCCGAACCGGACAGGCCGCAGACTATGGCTACACCTTC
. TRBJ2-1 . TRBV3-1/TRBV3-2 CASSQVSGASYNEQFF TGTGCCAGCAGCCAAGTATCGGGAGCCTCCTACAATGAGCAGTTCTTC
. TRBJ1-5 once TRBV13 CASSLGRRVNQPQHF TGTGCCAGCAGCTTAGGACGGCGGGTCAATCAGCCCCAGCATTTT
. TRBJ2-1 . TRBV7-3 CASSVEGSSYNEQFF TGTGCCAGCAGCGTCGAGGGCAGCTCCTACAATGAGCAGTTCTTC
. TRBJ2-6 . TRBV19 CASSNYRESGANVLTF TGTGCCAGTAGTAATTACAGGGAATCCGGGGCCAACGTCCTGACTTTC
TRBD2 TRBJ2-5 . TRBV18 CASSPVRSTSGRPWEETQYF TGTGCCAGCTCACCAGTTCGTAGTACTAGCGGGAGACCCTGGGAAGAGACCCAGTACTTC
. TRBJ1-2 . TRBV7-9 CASTPLNYGYTF TGTGCCAGCACCCCCCTTAACTATGGCTACACCTTC
. TRBJ1-5 . TRBV19 CASSIETVSRNQPQHF TGTGCCAGTAGTATAGAGACAGTGTCTCGCAATCAGCCCCAGCATTTT
TRBD1 TRBJ2-1 . TRBV10-1 CASSESQPGQGSGNEQFF TGCGCCAGCAGTGAGTCCCAACCGGGACAGGGGTCTGGCAATGAGCAGTTCTTC
TRBD2 TRBJ2-2 . TRBV5-8 CASSLGTSASNTGELFF TGTGCCAGCAGCTTGGGGACTAGCGCTTCGAACACCGGGGAGCTGTTTTTT
TRBD2 TRBJ2-5 few TRBV9 CASSVGTSGIQETQYF TGTGCCAGCAGCGTAGGGACTAGCGGGATCCAAGAGACCCAGTACTTC
TRBD2 TRBJ2-7 . TRBV6-5 CASSYSGGRGTYEQYF TGTGCCAGCAGTTACTCGGGCGGGAGGGGAACCTACGAGCAGTACTTC
. TRBJ2-7 . TRBV27 CASSLKKGRNEQYF TGTGCCAGCAGTTTAAAGAAGGGGCGTAACGAGCAGTACTTC
. TRBJ1-1 . TRBV24-1 CATSAADSGSTEAFF TGTGCCACCAGTGCCGCGGACAGTGGGAGCACTGAAGCTTTCTTT
. TRBJ2-2 . TRBV5-1 CASSLGGETGELFF TGCGCCAGCAGCCTAGGGGGGGAGACCGGGGAGCTGTTTTTT
TRBD1 TRBJ1-2 . TRBV2 CASRPGQGGYTF TGTGCCAGCAGACCGGGACAGGGTGGCTACACCTTC
TRBD1 TRBJ1-2 once TRBV15 CATSRPGGLYGYTF TGTGCCACCAGCAGGCCAGGGGGCCTCTATGGCTACACCTTC
. TRBJ2-5 once TRBV7-2 CASSLGGLRETQYF TGTGCCAGCAGCCTAGGGGGGCTCAGGGAGACCCAGTACTTC
. TRBJ2-1 . TRBV10-3 CAISDPTRVNEQFF TGTGCCATCAGTGACCCTACTAGGGTGAATGAGCAGTTCTTC
TRBD2 TRBJ2-7 . TRBV14 CASSRYGTNYEQYF TGTGCCAGCAGCCGATACGGGACTAACTACGAGCAGTACTTC